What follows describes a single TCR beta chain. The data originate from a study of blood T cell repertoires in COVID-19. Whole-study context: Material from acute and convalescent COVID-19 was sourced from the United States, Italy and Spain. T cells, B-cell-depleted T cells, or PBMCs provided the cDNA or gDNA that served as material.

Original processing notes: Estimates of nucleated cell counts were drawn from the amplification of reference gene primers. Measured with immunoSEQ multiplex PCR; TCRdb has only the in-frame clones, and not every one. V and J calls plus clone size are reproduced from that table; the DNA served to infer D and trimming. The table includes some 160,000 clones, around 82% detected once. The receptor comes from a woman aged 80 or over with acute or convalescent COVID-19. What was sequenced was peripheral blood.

The CDR3 nucleotides are TGCGCCAGCAGCCTATCGGTAGCGGGAGGGGGAGCTACGCAGTATTTT. Residues: CASSLSVAGGGATQYF. This sequence joins TRBV5-1 and TRBJ2-3; 11 bases match TRBD2. J gave up 8 bases and V 4 bases, and 12 bases lay outside the gene matches. Germline CDR1 reads SGHRS; CDR2 reads YFSETQ. The CDR3 consists of 16 residues.